These 20 T cell receptor beta chains originate from one sample sequenced in a study of CD8 T cells in ankylosing spondylitis. TCRdb redid the calling of the 5' RACE reads with MiXCR, one entry per CDR3 protein. Of 150,000 to 200,000 distinct CDR3 sequences listed, around 16% are singletons. Sample: blood, either unsorted or a sorted T cell fraction (not recorded which). These TCRs come from a male donor with ankylosing spondylitis or in good health (not recorded which).

This clonotype was picked up many times. The V gene is TRBV5-6, the J gene TRBJ1-2; D is ambiguous. There are 15 residues in the CDR3. V shed 1 base and J shed 2 bases, with 12 bases lying between them. Germline lookup yields CDR1 SGHDT and CDR2 YYEEEE. The CDR3 nucleotides read TGTGCCAGCAGCTTGTTCACACCTATGAACTATGGCTACACCTTC. Its translation: CASSLFTPMNYGYTF. Full variable domain (outside the CDR3, taken from reference TRBV5-6 and TRBJ1-2): DAGVTQSPTHLIKTRGQQVTLRCSPKSGHDTVSWYQQALGQGPQFIFQYYEEEERQRGNFPDRFSGHQFPNYSSELNVNALLLGDSALYLCASSLFTPMNYGYTFGSGTRLTVV.

Remarks on this clonotype: A read error may produce the germline difference seen at one junction end. This chain uses TRBV29-1 with TRBJ2-2; 7 positions agree with TRBD1. The CDR3 is 15 amino acids. Per germline, CDR1 SQVTM and CDR2 ANQGSEA. The DNA for the CDR3 is TGCAGCGGGGCCGGGACAGAAAAGAACACCGAGGAGCTGTTTTTT. Its protein is CSGAGTEKNTEELFF.

In nucleotides, the CDR3 is TGTGCCAGCATGGCGGGTCGCACAGATACGCAGTATTTT. The encoded protein is CASMAGRTDTQYF. This chain uses TRBV28 with TRBJ2-3; TRBD2 might be the D (5 bases). V was shortened by 7 bases and J by 1 base, with 9 bases between the two germline ends. CDR3 size: 13 residues. Germline V gives CDR1 MDHEN, CDR2 SYDVKM.

The chain links TRBV18 to TRBJ2-4; 8 nucleotides agree with TRBD1. The CDR3 is made up of 13 amino acids. From germline, CDR1 is KGHSH and CDR2 LQKENI. V lost 8 bases to trimming and J lost 8 bases; unmatched junction nucleotides: 8. The CDR3 coding sequence is TGTGCCAGCAGGGCTGACAGGGGTGACATTCAGTACTTC. This encodes CASRADRGDIQYF.

This clonotype was counted a few times. The genes are TRBV20-1 and TRBJ1-2; D is unclear. CDR1 and CDR2 (germline): DFQATT, SNEGSKA (reference sequence). There are 11 residues in the CDR3. V was cut by 3 bases and J by 6 bases, with 8 bases left in between. The CDR3 DNA reads as TGCAGTGCTAGTTGGCCACATGGCTACACCTTC. Its translation is CSASWPHGYTF.

The chain uses TRBV15 and TRBJ1-5; 7 nucleotides agree with TRBD1. V shed 5 bases, J shed 4 bases, and the junction held 8 bases outside the gene matches. The CDR3 is 15 residues long. Germline values: CDR1 LNHNV, CDR2 YYDKDF (reference sequence). The CDR3 reads CATSGRQGRNQPQHF. CDR3 nucleotide sequence: TGTGCCACCAGCGGAAGACAGGGAAGGAATCAGCCCCAGCATTTT.

Only a few counts were recorded for this clonotype. The V call is TRBV11-3, the J call TRBJ2-1; D not resolved. The CDR3 spans 14 residues. Germline V gene lookup returns CDR1 SGHNT and CDR2 YENEEA. V shed 5 bases and J shed 3 bases, with 11 bases lying between them. CDR3 sequence (DNA): TGTGCCAGCAGCCCCGGATGGGGCTACAATGAGCAGTTCTTC. Encoded protein: CASSPGWGYNEQFF.

This clonotype was seen ten or more times. The chain has TRBV20-1 and TRBJ2-2; TRBD2 matches at 11 bases. CDR3 size: 15 residues. With 3 bases clipped from V and 8 bases from J, the junction kept 8 bases outside the gene matches. CDR1 is DFQATT and CDR2 is SNEGSKA in the germline V gene (reference sequence). The DNA for the CDR3 is TGCAGTGCTAGTCAAACTAGCGGGAGATTAGGGGAGCTGTTTTTT. Residues: CSASQTSGRLGELFF.

This clonotype was seen ten or more times. CDR3 amino acids: CASSPASGRTDTQYF. The CDR3 DNA reads as TGTGCCAGCTCACCAGCTAGCGGGAGGACAGATACGCAGTATTTT. The J gene is TRBJ2-3, the V gene TRBV18; 11 nucleotides agree with TRBD2. J lost 3 bases, V lost 2 bases, and 1 base had no gene match. This CDR3 is built from 15 residues. The germline CDR1 and CDR2 sequences are KGHSH and LQKENI.

This clonotype was observed a few times. V is TRBV20-1 and J is TRBJ2-2, with 7 bases that match TRBD2. The CDR3 consists of 15 residues. V shed 4 bases and J 2 bases; nucleotides not matched to a gene: 7. Germline CDR1 is DFQATT and CDR2 is SNEGSKA (reference sequence). The CDR3 loop is CSATKTSPNTGELFF. The CDR3 DNA sequence: TGCAGTGCTACCAAGACTAGCCCTAACACCGGGGAGCTGTTTTTT.

This clonotype was counted only a few times. The V and J genes are TRBV28 and TRBJ2-5; D may be TRBD2 (5 bases). The CDR3 consists of 12 residues. CDR1 is MDHEN and CDR2 is SYDVKM in the germline V gene. V shed 6 bases and J shed 7 bases, with 12 bases lying between them. The CDR3 nucleotides are TGTGCCAGCAGCTTCCAGGCGGGGACCCAGTACTTC. It yields the protein CASSFQAGTQYF.

Many counts were recorded for this clonotype. The gene calls are TRBV6-5 and TRBJ2-2; 7 bases map to TRBD2. The CDR3 is made up of 15 amino acids. The V gene end was trimmed by 3 bases and the J gene end by 7 bases; junction bases not matched to a gene: 8. Germline V gives CDR1 MNHEY, CDR2 SVGAGI. CDR3 in DNA: TGTGCCAGCAGTTATGTGGGAGGGCCGGACGGGGAGCTGTTTTTT. It translates to CASSYVGGPDGELFF.

In its sample, this clonotype ranks as medium-sized. The gene calls are TRBV7-8 and TRBJ2-7, with D perhaps TRBD1 (5 bases). V gave up 5 bases and J gave up 4 bases, with 6 bases separating them. The CDR3 totals 11 residues. The germline CDR1 and CDR2 sequences are SGHVS and FQNEAQ. The CDR3 nucleotides read TGTGCCAGCAGCCCAGGGTACGAGCAGTACTTC. Encoded protein: CASSPGYEQYF.

This clonotype was picked up many times. The J gene is TRBJ2-3, the V gene TRBV4-2, with D hard to call. This CDR3 is 15 amino acids long. Trimming took 0 bases from V and 2 from J, leaving 9 bases between them. Germline CDR1 LGHNA, CDR2 YNFKEQ. Here the CDR3 DNA reads TGTGCCAGCAGCCAAGAAGGGCAATCCACAGATACGCAGTATTTT. It encodes CASSQEGQSTDTQYF.

This clonotype has at least ten counts. The chain joins TRBV5-1 to TRBJ2-7, with no clear D. There are 13 residues in the CDR3. Germline CDR1 and CDR2: SGHRS and YFSETQ. V was cut by 4 bases and J by 1 base, with 9 bases left in between. In DNA form, the CDR3 reads TGCGCCAGCAGCAGACCTTTTTCCTACGAGCAGTACTTC. This sequence encodes CASSRPFSYEQYF.

There are a few counts of this clonotype. The CDR3 loop reads CASSLEPGTDTQYF. The CDR3 nucleotides read TGTGCCAGCAGCTTAGAGCCGGGCACAGATACGCAGTATTTT. The V gene is TRBV11-2, the J gene TRBJ2-3; no definite D call. V shed 0 bases and J shed 1 base, with 5 bases lying between them. Germline V gives CDR1 SGHAT, CDR2 FQNNGV. The CDR3 runs to 14 residues.

The rearrangement joins TRBV5-1 to TRBJ1-4; tentative D call: TRBD1 (6 bases). Germline V lookup: CDR1 SGHRS, CDR2 YFSETQ. Trimming took 0 bases from V and 7 from J, leaving 13 bases between them. The CDR3 is 15 amino acids. The CDR3 nucleotides are TGCGCCAGCAGCTTGGGACAGGCGAGCGGTGAAAAACTGTTTTTT. Residues: CASSLGQASGEKLFF. The full variable domain, in which reference TRBV5-1 and TRBJ1-4 provide the parts outside the CDR3, is KAGVTQTPRYLIKTRGQQVTLSCSPISGHRSVSWYQQTPGQGLQFLFEYFSETQRNKGNFPGRFSGRQFSNSRSEMNVSTLELGDSALYLCASSLGQASGEKLFFGSGTQLSVL.

As concerns this clonotype: The conserved phenylalanine or tryptophan is not found at the CDR3 terminus, so this likely reflects a read error. The chain couples TRBV11-2 to TRBJ2-1, with D hard to call. Trimming removed 6 bases at V and 4 bases at J, with 7 bases between. There are 12 residues in the CDR3. Germline CDR1 SGHAT, CDR2 FQNNGV. CDR3 sequence: CASRGWYNEQFL. CDR3 bases: TGTGCCAGCAGGGGGTGGTACAATGAGCAGTTCTTA.

As DNA, the CDR3 is TGCGCCAGCAGCCAGCCGACTAGTGGTGAGCAGTTCTTC. Its protein product is CASSQPTSGEQFF. The chain is built from TRBV4-1 and TRBJ2-1; possibly TRBD2 for D (6 bases). V lost 3 bases to trimming and J lost 9 bases, with 12 bases between them. CDR1 MGHRA and CDR2 YSYEKL come from the germline V gene. CDR3 size: 13 residues.

The V gene is TRBV6-5, the J gene TRBJ2-1; TRBD1 or TRBD2 may be the D gene (5 bases each). Germline V gene data show CDR1 as MNHEY and CDR2 as SVGAGI. Between the trimmed V and J ends, which lost 9 bases and 6 bases, there was a span of 15 bases. This CDR3 has 13 residues. CDR3 sequence (DNA): TGTGCCAGTCGCGTAGGGGACCGCAATGAGCAGTTCTTC. This gives the protein CASRVGDRNEQFF.